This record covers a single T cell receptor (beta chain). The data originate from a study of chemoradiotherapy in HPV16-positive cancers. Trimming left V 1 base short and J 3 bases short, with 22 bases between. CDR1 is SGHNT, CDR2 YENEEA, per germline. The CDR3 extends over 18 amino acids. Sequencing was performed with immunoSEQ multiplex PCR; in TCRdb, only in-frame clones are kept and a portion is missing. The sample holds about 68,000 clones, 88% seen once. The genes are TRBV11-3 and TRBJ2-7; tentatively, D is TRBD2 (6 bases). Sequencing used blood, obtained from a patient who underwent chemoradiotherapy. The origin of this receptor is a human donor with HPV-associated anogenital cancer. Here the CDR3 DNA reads TGTGCCAGCAGCTTAGGATTCAGGGCAGATGGGACTGACTACGAGCAGTACTTC. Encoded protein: CASSLGFRADGTDYEQYF.